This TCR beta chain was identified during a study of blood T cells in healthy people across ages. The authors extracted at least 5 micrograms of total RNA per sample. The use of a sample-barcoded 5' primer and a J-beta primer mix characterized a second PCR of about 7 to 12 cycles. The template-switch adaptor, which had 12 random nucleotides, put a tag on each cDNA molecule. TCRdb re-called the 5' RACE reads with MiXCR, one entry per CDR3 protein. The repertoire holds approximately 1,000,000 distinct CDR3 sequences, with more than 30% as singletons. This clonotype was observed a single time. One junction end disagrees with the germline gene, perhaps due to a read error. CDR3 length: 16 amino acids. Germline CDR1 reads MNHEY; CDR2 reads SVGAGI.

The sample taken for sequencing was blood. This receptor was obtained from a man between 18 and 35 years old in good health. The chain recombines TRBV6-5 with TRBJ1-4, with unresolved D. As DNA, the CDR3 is TGTGCCAGCACCCTACCGGGCAATCCAACTAATGGAAAACTGTTTTTT. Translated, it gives CASTLPGNPTNGKLFF.